This entry features one T cell receptor (beta chain) sequence. Produced via immunoSEQ multiplex PCR; TCRdb's table is partial and in-frame only. The sample lists roughly 170,000 clones; less than 85% were seen once. The data stem from a study of blood T cell repertoires in COVID-19. The ends lost 1 base at V and 8 bases at J; junction bases unmatched: 2. Per germline, CDR1 LNHNV and CDR2 YYDKDF (reference sequence). This CDR3 has 14 residues. The chain combines TRBV15 with TRBJ1-6; 7 bases match TRBD1. This TCR was recovered from a man in his fifties or sixties who had recovered from COVID-19. Sample: PBMCs or T cells enriched from blood (not recorded which). The CDR3 protein is CATSRGDRDSPLHF. The CDR3 coding sequence is TGTGCCACCAGCAGAGGAGACAGGGATTCACCCCTCCACTTT.